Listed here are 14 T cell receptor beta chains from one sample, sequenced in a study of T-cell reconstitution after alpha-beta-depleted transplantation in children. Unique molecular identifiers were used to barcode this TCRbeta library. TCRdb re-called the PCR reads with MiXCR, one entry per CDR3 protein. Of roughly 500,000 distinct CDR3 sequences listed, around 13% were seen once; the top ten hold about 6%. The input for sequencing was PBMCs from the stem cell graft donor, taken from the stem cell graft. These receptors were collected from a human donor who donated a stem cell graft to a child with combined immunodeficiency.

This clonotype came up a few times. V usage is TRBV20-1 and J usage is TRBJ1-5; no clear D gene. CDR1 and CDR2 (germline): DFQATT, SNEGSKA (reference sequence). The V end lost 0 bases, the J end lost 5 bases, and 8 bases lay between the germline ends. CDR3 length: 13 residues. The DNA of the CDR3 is TGCAGTGCTAGAGACTTAAATCATCAGCCCCAGCATTTT. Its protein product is CSARDLNHQPQHF.

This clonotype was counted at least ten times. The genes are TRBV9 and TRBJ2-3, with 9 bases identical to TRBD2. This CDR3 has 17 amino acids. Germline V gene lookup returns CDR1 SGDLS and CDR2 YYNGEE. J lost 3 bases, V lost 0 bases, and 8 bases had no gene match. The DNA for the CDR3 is TGTGCCAGCAGCGTAGATCCCAGCGGGGGGATAACAGATACGCAGTATTTT. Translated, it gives CASSVDPSGGITDTQYF.

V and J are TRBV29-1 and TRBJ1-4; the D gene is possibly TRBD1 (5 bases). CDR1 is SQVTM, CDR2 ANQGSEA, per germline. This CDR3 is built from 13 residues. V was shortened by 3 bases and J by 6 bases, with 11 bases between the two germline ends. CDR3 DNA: TGCAGCGTTGACGGGGGAGGGGATGAAAAACTGTTTTTT. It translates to CSVDGGGDEKLFF.

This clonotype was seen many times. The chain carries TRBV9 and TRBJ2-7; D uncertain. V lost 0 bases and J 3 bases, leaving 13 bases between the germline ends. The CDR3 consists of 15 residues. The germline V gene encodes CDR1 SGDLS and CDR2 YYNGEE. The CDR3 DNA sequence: TGTGCCAGCAGCGTAGCCTCGGGCTCCCTCTACGAGCAGTACTTC. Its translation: CASSVASGSLYEQYF.

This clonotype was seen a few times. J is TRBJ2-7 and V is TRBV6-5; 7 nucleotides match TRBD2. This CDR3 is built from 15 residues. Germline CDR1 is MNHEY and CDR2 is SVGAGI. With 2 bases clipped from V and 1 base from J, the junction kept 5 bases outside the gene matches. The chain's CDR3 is CASSYRDGGSYEQYF. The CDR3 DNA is TGTGCCAGCAGTTACCGGGACGGGGGGTCCTACGAGCAGTACTTC.

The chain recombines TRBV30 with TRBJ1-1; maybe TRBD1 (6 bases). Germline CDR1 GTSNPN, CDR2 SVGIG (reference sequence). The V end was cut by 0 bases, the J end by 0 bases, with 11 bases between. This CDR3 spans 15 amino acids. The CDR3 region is CAWSVLKGVNTEAFF. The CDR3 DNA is TGTGCCTGGAGTGTACTCAAGGGGGTGAACACTGAAGCTTTCTTT.

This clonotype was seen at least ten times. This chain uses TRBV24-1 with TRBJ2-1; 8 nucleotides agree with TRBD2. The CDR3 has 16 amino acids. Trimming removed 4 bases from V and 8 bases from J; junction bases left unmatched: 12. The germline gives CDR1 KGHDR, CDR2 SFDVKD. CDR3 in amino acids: CATSDNSGATGDEQFF. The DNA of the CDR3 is TGTGCCACCAGTGACAATAGCGGGGCCACGGGGGATGAGCAGTTCTTC.

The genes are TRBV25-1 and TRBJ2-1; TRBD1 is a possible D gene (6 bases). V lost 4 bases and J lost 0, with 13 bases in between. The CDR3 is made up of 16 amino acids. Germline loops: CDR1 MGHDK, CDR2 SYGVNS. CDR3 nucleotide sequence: TGTGCCAGCAGTGGCCCAACAGGGACCTCCTACAATGAGCAGTTCTTC. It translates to CASSGPTGTSYNEQFF. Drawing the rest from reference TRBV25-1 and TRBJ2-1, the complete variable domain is EADIYQTPRYLVIGTGKKITLECSQTMGHDKMYWYQQDPGMELHLIHYSYGVNSTEKGDLSSESTVSRIRTEHFPLTLESARPSHTSQYLCASSGPTGTSYNEQFFGPGTRLTVL.

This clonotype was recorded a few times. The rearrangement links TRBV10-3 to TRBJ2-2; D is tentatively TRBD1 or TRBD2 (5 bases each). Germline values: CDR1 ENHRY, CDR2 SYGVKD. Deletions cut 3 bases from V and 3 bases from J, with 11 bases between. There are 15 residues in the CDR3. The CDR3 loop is CAISDRQGDTGELFF. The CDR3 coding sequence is TGTGCCATCAGTGACCGCCAGGGAGACACCGGGGAGCTGTTTTTT.

The CDR3 is CASSRRRSSKYEQYF. The CDR3 DNA reads as TGTGCCAGCAGCCGGCGACGGAGTTCAAAATACGAGCAGTACTTC. The V call is TRBV5-6, the J call TRBJ2-7, with unresolved D. In germline, CDR1 is SGHDT, CDR2 YYEEEE. The CDR3 contains 15 residues. V dropped 4 bases and J dropped 4 bases, with 18 bases sitting between them.

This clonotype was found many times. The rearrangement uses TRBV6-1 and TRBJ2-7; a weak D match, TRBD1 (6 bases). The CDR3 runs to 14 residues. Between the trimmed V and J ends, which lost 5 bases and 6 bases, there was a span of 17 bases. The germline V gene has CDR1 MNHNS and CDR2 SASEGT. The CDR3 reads CASSRTVMTGEQYF. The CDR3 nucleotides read TGTGCCAGCAGTAGGACAGTGATGACTGGCGAGCAGTACTTC.

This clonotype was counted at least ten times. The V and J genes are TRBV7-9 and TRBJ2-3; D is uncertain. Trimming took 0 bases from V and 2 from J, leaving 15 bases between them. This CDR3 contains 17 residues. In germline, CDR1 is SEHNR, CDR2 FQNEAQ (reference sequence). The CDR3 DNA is TGTGCCAGCAGCTTAGCGAAAGGCAGCCCCGACACAGATACGCAGTATTTT. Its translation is CASSLAKGSPDTDTQYF.

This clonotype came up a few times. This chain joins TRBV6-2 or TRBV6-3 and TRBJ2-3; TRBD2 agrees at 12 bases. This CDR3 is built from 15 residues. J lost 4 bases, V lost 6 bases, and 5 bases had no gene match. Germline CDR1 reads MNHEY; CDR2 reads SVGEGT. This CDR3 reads CASRRLAGVADTQYF. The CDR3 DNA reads TGTGCCAGCAGAAGACTAGCGGGAGTCGCAGATACGCAGTATTTT.

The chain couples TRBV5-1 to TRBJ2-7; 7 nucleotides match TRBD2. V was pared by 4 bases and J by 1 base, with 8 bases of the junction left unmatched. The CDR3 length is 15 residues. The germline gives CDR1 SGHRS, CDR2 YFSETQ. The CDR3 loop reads CASSLSTSSSYEQYF. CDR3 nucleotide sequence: TGCGCCAGCAGCCTGTCGACTAGCTCATCCTACGAGCAGTACTTC.